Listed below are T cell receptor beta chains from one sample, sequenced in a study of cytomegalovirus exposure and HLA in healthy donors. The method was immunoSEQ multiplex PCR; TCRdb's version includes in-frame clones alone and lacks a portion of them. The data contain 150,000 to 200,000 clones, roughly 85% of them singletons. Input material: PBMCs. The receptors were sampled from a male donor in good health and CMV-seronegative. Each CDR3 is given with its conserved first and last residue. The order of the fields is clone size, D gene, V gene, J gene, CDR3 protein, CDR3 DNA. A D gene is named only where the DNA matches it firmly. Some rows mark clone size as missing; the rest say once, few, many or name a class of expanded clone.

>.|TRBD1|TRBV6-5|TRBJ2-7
CASRGQPTYEQYF
TGTGCCAGCAGGGGACAGCCGACCTACGAGCAGTACTTC
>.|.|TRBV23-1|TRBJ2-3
CASHRSDTQYF
TGCGCCAGCCACAGGTCAGATACGCAGTATTTT
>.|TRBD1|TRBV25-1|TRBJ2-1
CASSPGQGDGYNEQFF
TGTGCCAGCAGTCCGGGACAGGGGGATGGGTACAATGAGCAGTTCTTC
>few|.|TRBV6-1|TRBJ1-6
CASSEVAEPNSPLHF
TGTGCCAGCAGTGAAGTGGCAGAACCGAATTCACCCCTCCACTTT
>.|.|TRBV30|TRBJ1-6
CAWMKESSYNSPLHF
TGTGCCTGGATGAAGGAGAGCTCCTATAATTCACCCCTCCACTTT
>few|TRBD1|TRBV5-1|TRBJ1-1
CASSLPGQGYVTEAFF
TGCGCCAGCAGCTTGCCGGGACAGGGATATGTCACTGAAGCTTTCTTT
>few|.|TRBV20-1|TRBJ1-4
CSALEEKLFF
TGCAGTGCTCTCGAGGAAAAACTGTTTTTT
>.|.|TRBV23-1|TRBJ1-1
CASSQSLKGRHTEAFF
TGCGCCAGCAGTCAATCGCTAAAGGGGCGACACACTGAAGCTTTCTTT
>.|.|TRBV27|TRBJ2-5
CASSLVAPYGTQYF
TGTGCCAGCAGTTTAGTTGCCCCATACGGGACCCAGTACTTC
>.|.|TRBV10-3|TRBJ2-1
CAISFSPSESSYNEQFF
TGTGCCATCAGTTTTTCTCCTAGCGAGAGCTCCTACAATGAGCAGTTCTTC
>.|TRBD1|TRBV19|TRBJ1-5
CASSSPGTGPTQHF
TGTGCCAGTAGTAGTCCCGGGACAGGACCCACCCAGCATTTT
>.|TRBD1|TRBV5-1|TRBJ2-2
CASSAPGQGNTGELFF
TGCGCCAGCAGCGCGCCGGGACAGGGGAACACCGGGGAGCTGTTTTTT
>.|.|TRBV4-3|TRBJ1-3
CASSQDSSGNTIYF
TGCGCCAGCAGCCAAGACAGCTCTGGAAACACCATATATTTT
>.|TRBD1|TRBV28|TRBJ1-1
CASSLNRGWNTEAFF
TGTGCCAGCAGTTTGAACAGGGGGTGGAACACTGAAGCTTTCTTT
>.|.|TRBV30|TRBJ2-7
CAWRRSSYEQYF
TGTGCCTGGAGACGCAGCTCCTACGAGCAGTACTTC
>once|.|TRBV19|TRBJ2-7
CASSSAGPALYEQYF
TGTGCCAGTAGTTCGGCAGGCCCAGCCCTCTACGAGCAGTACTTC
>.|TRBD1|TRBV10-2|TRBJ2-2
CASDRGNTGELFF
TGCGCCTCGGACAGGGGTAACACCGGGGAGCTGTTTTTT
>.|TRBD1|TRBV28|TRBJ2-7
CASSSGTGLYEQYF
TGTGCCAGCAGTTCCGGGACAGGACTCTACGAGCAGTACTTC
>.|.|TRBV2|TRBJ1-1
CASSEAWGVGTEAFF
TGTGCCAGCAGTGAAGCGTGGGGGGTAGGCACTGAAGCTTTCTTT
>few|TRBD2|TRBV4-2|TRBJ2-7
CASSQGGTSGPLRQYF
TGTGCCAGCAGCCAGGGGGGGACTAGCGGACCCCTACGGCAGTACTTC
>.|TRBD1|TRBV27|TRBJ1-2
CASSLRGSGTGGPNYGYTF
TGTGCCAGCAGTTTACGGGGGTCGGGGACAGGGGGACCTAACTATGGCTACACCTTC
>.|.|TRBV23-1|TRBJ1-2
CASTRWGGAYGYTF
TGCGCCAGCACCCGTTGGGGAGGGGCCTATGGCTACACCTTC
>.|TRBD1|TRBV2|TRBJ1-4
CASMRTGTGDEKLFF
TGTGCCAGCATGAGAACCGGGACAGGGGATGAAAAACTGTTTTTT
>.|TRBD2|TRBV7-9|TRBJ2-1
CASSPLAGGGGEQFF
TGTGCCAGCAGCCCACTAGCGGGAGGCGGAGGTGAGCAGTTCTTC
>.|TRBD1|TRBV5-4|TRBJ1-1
CASSLAQGGNTEAFF
TGTGCCAGCAGCTTGGCGCAGGGGGGGAACACTGAAGCTTTCTTT
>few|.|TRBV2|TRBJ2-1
CAWRNSYNEQFF
TGTGCCTGGCGAAACAGTTACAATGAGCAGTTCTTC
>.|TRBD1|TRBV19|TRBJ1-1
CASKRGWTGQDAEAFF
TGTGCCAGCAAACGAGGGTGGACAGGGCAGGACGCTGAAGCTTTCTTT
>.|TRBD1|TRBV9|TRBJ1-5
CASSTPGGYSNQPQHF
TGTGCCAGCAGCACCCCAGGGGGATATAGCAATCAGCCCCAGCATTTT
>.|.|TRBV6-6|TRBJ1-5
CASSRQVPQPQHF
TGTGCCAGCAGTAGACAGGTCCCTCAGCCCCAGCATTTT
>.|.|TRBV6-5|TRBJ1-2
CASSGYGYTF
TGTGCCAGCAGCGGCTATGGCTACACCTTC
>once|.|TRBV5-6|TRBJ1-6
CASSLGEGGGNSPLHF
TGTGCCAGCAGCTTGGGAGAGGGAGGGGGAAATTCACCCCTCCACTTT
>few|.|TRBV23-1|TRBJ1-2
CASSQSVESGCYGYTF
TGCGCCAGCAGTCAATCTGTGGAGAGCGGCTGTTATGGCTACACCTTC
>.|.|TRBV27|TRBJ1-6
CASTPRLNSPLHF
TGTGCCAGCACCCCTCGTCTCAATTCACCCCTCCACTTT
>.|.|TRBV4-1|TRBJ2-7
CASSLGVSTGYEQYF
TGCGCCAGCAGCCTTGGTGTCTCGACAGGCTACGAGCAGTACTTC
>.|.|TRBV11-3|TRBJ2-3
CASSPGLPDTQYF
TGTGCCAGCAGCCCAGGACTGCCAGATACGCAGTATTTT
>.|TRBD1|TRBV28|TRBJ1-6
CASRGQYNSPLHF
TGTGCCAGCCGGGGACAGTATAATTCACCCCTCCACTTT
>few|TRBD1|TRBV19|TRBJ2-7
CASKDRGFVEQYF
TGTGCCAGTAAAGACAGGGGGTTTGTCGAGCAGTACTTC
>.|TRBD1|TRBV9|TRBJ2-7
CASSVATGGGYEQYF
TGTGCCAGCAGCGTAGCGACAGGGGGGGGATACGAGCAGTACTTC
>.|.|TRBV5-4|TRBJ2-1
CASSSSSYNEQFF
TGTGCCAGCAGCTCTAGCTCCTACAATGAGCAGTTCTTC
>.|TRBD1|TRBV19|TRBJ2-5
CASSPQRTGKRETQYF
TGTGCCAGTAGCCCTCAACGGACAGGGAAAAGGGAGACCCAGTACTTC
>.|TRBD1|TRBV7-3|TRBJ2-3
CASSLRQGPSPPPDTQYF
TGTGCCAGCAGCTTACGACAGGGGCCCAGCCCCCCCCCAGATACGCAGTATTTT
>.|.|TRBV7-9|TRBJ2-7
CASRSGLEYEQYF
TGTGCCAGCAGATCCGGACTGGAGTACGAGCAGTACTTC
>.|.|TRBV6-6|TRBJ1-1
CASSYSRQNTEAFF
TGTGCCAGCAGTTACTCGAGACAAAACACTGAAGCTTTCTTT
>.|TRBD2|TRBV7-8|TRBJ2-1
CASSLGVIAGADNEQFF
TGTGCCAGCAGCTTAGGGGTTATAGCGGGGGCCGACAATGAGCAGTTCTTC
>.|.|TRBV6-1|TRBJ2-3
CASSAGRGADTQYF
TGTGCCAGCAGTGCTGGCAGGGGGGCAGATACGCAGTATTTT
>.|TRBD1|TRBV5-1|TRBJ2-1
CASSLGQDVDEQFF
TGCGCCAGCAGCCTAGGACAGGATGTTGATGAGCAGTTCTTC
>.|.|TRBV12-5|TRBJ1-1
CASGLFPGLTEAFF
TGTGCTAGTGGTTTGTTTCCGGGTTTGACTGAAGCTTTCTTT
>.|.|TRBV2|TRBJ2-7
CASSGQARSYEQYF
TGTGCCAGCAGTGGACAGGCCCGCTCCTACGAGCAGTACTTC
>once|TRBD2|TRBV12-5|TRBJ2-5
CASDQPRGGGETQYF
TGTGCTAGTGACCAACCCCGGGGGGGAGGGGAGACCCAGTACTTC
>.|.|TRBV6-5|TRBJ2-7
CASSYFGVTYEQYF
TGTGCCAGCAGTTACTTCGGAGTTACCTACGAGCAGTACTTC
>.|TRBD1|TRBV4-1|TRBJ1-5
CASSPRDRGLGGPDQPQHF
TGCGCCAGCAGCCCACGGGACAGGGGGCTTGGGGGCCCGGATCAGCCCCAGCATTTT
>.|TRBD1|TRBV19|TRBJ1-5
CASSLDRALSNQPQHF
TGTGCCAGTAGCCTGGACAGGGCTTTGAGCAATCAGCCCCAGCATTTT
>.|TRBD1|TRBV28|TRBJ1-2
CASTDRGGGYTF
TGTGCCAGCACAGACAGGGGAGGGGGCTACACCTTC
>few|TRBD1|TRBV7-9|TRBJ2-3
CASSPRGPDTQYF
TGTGCCAGCAGCCCTAGGGGGCCAGATACGCAGTATTTT
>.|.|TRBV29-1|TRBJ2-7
CSVESPGTYEQYF
TGCAGCGTTGAATCCCCGGGGACTTACGAGCAGTACTTC